A single sample is the source of the 13 T cell receptor beta chains below, sequenced in a study of cytomegalovirus exposure and HLA in healthy donors. Amplification used 60 Vbeta primers and 13 Jbeta primers. The assay was immunoSEQ multiplex PCR, and TCRdb's table has in-frame clones only and misses some. This table has 77,000 or so clones, roughly 79% appearing once. The sequenced sample consisted of PBMCs. All receptors come from a man between 40 and 49 years old in good health and CMV-seronegative.

The CDR3 sequence: CASRSGGGPNSPLHF. The DNA of the CDR3 is TGCGCCAGTCGCTCCGGCGGGGGTCCTAATTCACCCCTCCACTTT. The chain is built from TRBV5-1 and TRBJ1-6; a possible D gene is TRBD1 (5 bases). CDR1 and CDR2 from the germline V gene are SGHRS and YFSETQ. V was pared by 8 bases and J by 6 bases, with 18 bases between. CDR3 size: 15 residues. The full variable domain, its missing parts supplied by reference TRBV5-1 and TRBJ1-6, is KAGVTQTPRYLIKTRGQQVTLSCSPISGHRSVSWYQQTPGQGLQFLFEYFSETQRNKGNFPGRFSGRQFSNSRSEMNVSTLELGDSALYLCASRSGGGPNSPLHFGNGTRLTVT.

V gene TRBV5-1 combines with J gene TRBJ2-6; 10 positions match TRBD1. The CDR3 length is 18 residues. J lost 0 bases, V lost 4 bases, and 7 bases had no gene match. Germline lookup yields CDR1 SGHRS and CDR2 YFSETQ. The CDR3 loop reads CASSARDRGSSGANVLTF. The CDR3 bases are TGCGCCAGCAGCGCCCGGGACAGGGGAAGCTCTGGGGCCAACGTCCTGACTTTC.

The CDR3 reads CASSQVNEQFF. Here the CDR3 DNA reads TGTGCCAGCAGCCAGGTGAATGAGCAGTTCTTC. The rearrangement links TRBV28 to TRBJ2-1; D remains unclear. The CDR3 consists of 11 residues. CDR1 is MDHEN, CDR2 SYDVKM, per germline. V gave up 6 bases and J gave up 7 bases, with 7 bases separating them. Full variable domain (remainder filled in from reference TRBV28 and TRBJ2-1): DVKVTQSSRYLVKRTGEKVFLECVQDMDHENMFWYRQDPGLGLRLIYFSYDVKMKEKGDIPEGYSVSREKKERFSLILESASTNQTSMYLCASSQVNEQFFGPGTRLTVL.

The V and J genes are TRBV28 and TRBJ1-2, with TRBD1 as a possible D gene (6 bases). The CDR3 extends over 16 amino acids. Germline assignment: CDR1 MDHEN and CDR2 SYDVKM. V was clipped by 2 bases and J by 2 bases, with 15 bases between them. The CDR3 reads CASSLIGGHVNYGYTF. The CDR3 nucleotides are TGTGCCAGCAGTTTAATCGGGGGGCATGTGAACTATGGCTACACCTTC.

The chain joins TRBV28 to TRBJ2-7; D is perhaps TRBD2 (6 bases). The CDR3 has 14 amino acids. Germline-derived CDR1 and CDR2 are MDHEN and SYDVKM. Deletions cut 7 bases from V and 0 bases from J, with 13 bases between. CDR3 sequence: CASIPPSASYEQYF. The DNA for the CDR3 is TGTGCCAGCATCCCCCCTAGCGCCTCCTACGAGCAGTACTTC.

The V call is TRBV29-1, the J call TRBJ2-2; perhaps TRBD2 as D (7 bases). The CDR3 has 15 amino acids. CDR1 and CDR2 from the germline V gene are SQVTM and ANQGSEA. V lost 8 bases and J 4 bases, leaving 20 bases between the germline ends. CDR3 sequence reads: CSYRRGGGSTGELFF. In nucleotides, the CDR3 is TGCAGCTACCGAAGGGGGGGAGGAAGCACCGGGGAGCTGTTTTTT.

CDR3 residues: CASSLRQQNTGELFF. The CDR3 coding sequence is TGTGCCAGCAGCTTAAGACAGCAGAACACCGGGGAGCTGTTTTTT. V and J are TRBV11-2 and TRBJ2-2; D perhaps matches TRBD1 (5 bases). Germline-derived CDR1 and CDR2 are SGHAT and FQNNGV. V was shortened by 2 bases and J by 1 base, with 8 bases between the two germline ends. CDR3 length equals 15 residues.

The chain has TRBV7-2 and TRBJ2-7, with 9 bases fitting TRBD1. CDR1 and CDR2 from the germline V gene are SGHTA and FQGNSA. This CDR3 has 17 amino acids. Trimming took 1 base from V and 4 from J; bases not matched to a gene: 11. CDR3 coding DNA: TGTGCCAGCAGCTTAGTGGGTATTGGGACAGGGTATTACGAGCAGTACTTC. Its translation is CASSLVGIGTGYYEQYF.

The rearrangement links TRBV9 to TRBJ2-1; TRBD2 aligns across 11 bases. Per the germline V gene, CDR1 is SGDLS and CDR2 is YYNGEE. There are 19 residues in the CDR3. Trimming cost V 3 bases and J 1 base; bases outside gene matches: 12. CDR3 DNA sequence: TGTGCCAGCAGCGAGTCCCAGACTAGCGGGATTACATCCTACAATGAGCAGTTCTTC. Residues: CASSESQTSGITSYNEQFF.

The chain is built from TRBV6-6 and TRBJ2-7; a weak D match, TRBD1 (5 bases). CDR3 length equals 13 residues. V was clipped by 5 bases and J by 1 base, with 9 bases between them. Germline assignment: CDR1 MNHNY and CDR2 SVGAGI (reference sequence). The chain's CDR3 is CASSGQGSYEQYF. The CDR3 nucleotides read TGTGCCAGCAGTGGCCAGGGATCCTACGAGCAGTACTTC.

This sequence joins TRBV4-1 and TRBJ2-1; 10 bases match TRBD2. From germline, CDR1 is MGHRA and CDR2 YSYEKL. The CDR3 extends over 19 amino acids. V lost 0 bases and J lost 4; bases outside the gene matches: 12. The CDR3 coding sequence is TGCGCCAGCAGCCAAGATCCCCCCCGCGGACTAGCGGTTTACAATGAGCAGTTCTTC. As protein: CASSQDPPRGLAVYNEQFF.

This clone was found once. The V gene is TRBV6-5, the J gene TRBJ1-4; perhaps TRBD1 as D (5 bases). V lost 0 bases to trimming and J lost 8 bases, with 13 bases between them. Germline CDR1 and CDR2: MNHEY and SVGAGI. CDR3 length: 15 amino acids. Here the CDR3 reads CASSYSVGLQEKLFF. The CDR3 nucleotides read TGTGCCAGCAGTTACTCGGTGGGACTTCAGGAAAAACTGTTTTTT.

The gene calls are TRBV9 and TRBJ1-1; D unclear. The CDR3 length is 12 residues. V was trimmed by 4 bases and J by 3 bases, leaving 7 bases between them. Germline V gene sequence: CDR1 SGDLS, CDR2 YYNGEE. In DNA, the CDR3 is TGTGCCAGCAGCAGCCGGGACACTGAAGCTTTCTTT. This gives the protein CASSSRDTEAFF.